These T cell receptor beta chains were read from a single sample in a study of T cells in tuberculosis. Sequencing was performed with immunoSEQ multiplex PCR; in TCRdb, only in-frame clones are kept and a portion is missing. The repertoire holds about 59,000 clones, with about four fifths as singletons. The sequenced sample consisted of CD1b-GMM tetramer-negative cells sorted from PBMCs. These receptors originate from an adult woman with latent tuberculosis. Both conserved end residues are part of each CDR3. A D gene is named only where the DNA matches it firmly. Size is omitted from some rows. Given values are once, few, many or a class for expanded clones.

v_call: TRBV19; d_call: NA; clone_size: NA; j_call: TRBJ2-7; cdr3_aa: CASSRDGAIEQYF; cdr3_nt: TGTGCCAGTAGTAGAGATGGAGCGATCGAGCAGTACTTC
v_call: TRBV5-1; d_call: TRBD1; clone_size: NA; j_call: TRBJ2-7; cdr3_aa: CASSLIPGQNSYEQYF; cdr3_nt: TGCGCCAGCAGCTTAATACCGGGACAGAACTCCTACGAGCAGTACTTC
v_call: TRBV14; d_call: NA; clone_size: NA; j_call: TRBJ2-5; cdr3_aa: CASSLGRGGGETQYF; cdr3_nt: TGTGCCAGCAGCCTAGGACGAGGGGGGGGAGAGACCCAGTACTTC
v_call: TRBV5-1; d_call: NA; clone_size: NA; j_call: TRBJ1-1; cdr3_aa: CASSLDRNTEAFF; cdr3_nt: TGCGCCAGCAGCTTGGACAGGAACACTGAAGCTTTCTTT
v_call: TRBV7-6; d_call: TRBD1; clone_size: once; j_call: TRBJ2-3; cdr3_aa: CASSLVIPGQGADTQYF; cdr3_nt: TGTGCCAGCAGCTTAGTGATACCGGGACAGGGGGCAGATACGCAGTATTTT
v_call: TRBV7-8; d_call: NA; clone_size: NA; j_call: TRBJ1-4; cdr3_aa: CASSPFMGGSDEKLFF; cdr3_nt: TGTGCCAGCAGCCCCTTTATGGGGGGATCGGATGAAAAACTGTTTTTT
v_call: TRBV4-2; d_call: NA; clone_size: NA; j_call: TRBJ2-1; cdr3_aa: CASSQEATASYNEQFF; cdr3_nt: TGTGCCAGCAGCCAAGAAGCAACTGCTTCCTACAATGAGCAGTTCTTC
v_call: TRBV2; d_call: TRBD1; clone_size: NA; j_call: TRBJ1-5; cdr3_aa: CASSSGQGSQPQHF; cdr3_nt: TGTGCCAGCAGTTCGGGACAGGGGAGTCAGCCCCAGCATTTT
v_call: TRBV7-2; d_call: TRBD1; clone_size: NA; j_call: TRBJ2-7; cdr3_aa: CASSLSRGSSYEQYF; cdr3_nt: TGTGCCAGCAGCCTAAGCAGGGGGAGCTCCTACGAGCAGTACTTC
v_call: TRBV4-2; d_call: TRBD2; clone_size: NA; j_call: TRBJ2-3; cdr3_aa: CASSQVAGSTDTQYF; cdr3_nt: TGTGCCAGCAGCCAAGTAGCGGGGAGCACAGATACGCAGTATTTT
v_call: TRBV5-1; d_call: NA; clone_size: NA; j_call: TRBJ2-2; cdr3_aa: CASSLPRGDTGELFF; cdr3_nt: TGCGCCAGCAGCTTGCCCAGGGGAGACACCGGGGAGCTGTTTTTT
v_call: TRBV14; d_call: NA; clone_size: once; j_call: TRBJ2-2; cdr3_aa: CASSGRLKNGELFF; cdr3_nt: TGTGCCAGCAGCGGCCGACTTAAAAACGGGGAGCTGTTTTTT
v_call: TRBV2; d_call: NA; clone_size: NA; j_call: TRBJ2-2; cdr3_aa: CASSAGHTNTGELFF; cdr3_nt: TGTGCCAGCAGTGCGGGACACACGAACACCGGGGAGCTGTTTTTT
v_call: TRBV7-7; d_call: TRBD1; clone_size: NA; j_call: TRBJ2-5; cdr3_aa: CASSLKTGTGDRETQYF; cdr3_nt: TGTGCCAGCAGCTTAAAGACCGGGACAGGGGATCGGGAGACCCAGTACTTC
v_call: TRBV6-1; d_call: NA; clone_size: once; j_call: TRBJ2-2; cdr3_aa: CASSLSNTGELFF; cdr3_nt: TGTGCCAGCAGTCTGAGTAACACCGGGGAGCTGTTTTTT
v_call: TRBV9; d_call: TRBD1; clone_size: once; j_call: TRBJ1-4; cdr3_aa: CASSPRQGPEKLFF; cdr3_nt: TGTGCCAGCAGCCCAAGACAGGGTCCTGAAAAACTGTTTTTT
v_call: TRBV30; d_call: NA; clone_size: NA; j_call: TRBJ1-2; cdr3_aa: CAWRGGNYGYTF; cdr3_nt: TGTGCCTGGAGAGGGGGAAACTATGGCTACACCTTC
v_call: TRBV5-1; d_call: TRBD2; clone_size: few; j_call: TRBJ2-5; cdr3_aa: CASSLGGRSGGVSKQETQYF; cdr3_nt: TGCGCCAGCAGCCTGGGGGGTCGTAGCGGGGGGGTATCGAAGCAAGAGACCCAGTACTTC
v_call: TRBV19; d_call: TRBD1; clone_size: NA; j_call: TRBJ1-3; cdr3_aa: CASRLTRDRSSGNTIYF; cdr3_nt: TGTGCCAGTCGGCTCACTAGGGACAGGAGCTCTGGAAACACCATATATTTT
v_call: TRBV6-1; d_call: NA; clone_size: NA; j_call: TRBJ1-2; cdr3_aa: CASSATAGAYGYTF; cdr3_nt: TGTGCCAGCAGTGCGACAGCCGGAGCCTATGGCTACACCTTC
v_call: TRBV9; d_call: NA; clone_size: NA; j_call: TRBJ2-7; cdr3_aa: CASSVLKRSYEQYF; cdr3_nt: TGTGCCAGCAGCGTCCTAAAGAGGTCCTACGAGCAGTACTTC
v_call: TRBV6-5; d_call: NA; clone_size: NA; j_call: TRBJ2-1; cdr3_aa: CASSPRYNEQFF; cdr3_nt: TGTGCCAGCAGCCCCCGTTACAATGAGCAGTTCTTC
v_call: TRBV15; d_call: NA; clone_size: NA; j_call: TRBJ2-6; cdr3_aa: CATSRGPPTATSGANVLTF; cdr3_nt: TGTGCCACCAGCAGAGGCCCCCCCACCGCTACCTCTGGGGCCAACGTCCTGACTTTC
v_call: TRBV5-1; d_call: NA; clone_size: NA; j_call: TRBJ1-1; cdr3_aa: CASSLVPEGAEAFF; cdr3_nt: TGCGCCAGCAGCTTGGTCCCCGAGGGCGCTGAAGCTTTCTTT
v_call: TRBV7-7; d_call: TRBD2; clone_size: NA; j_call: TRBJ2-1; cdr3_aa: CASSLTGGGPQFF; cdr3_nt: TGTGCCAGCAGCTTAACTGGCGGGGGGCCCCAGTTCTTC
v_call: TRBV19; d_call: NA; clone_size: once; j_call: TRBJ2-1; cdr3_aa: CASSIRGSGNEQFF; cdr3_nt: TGTGCCAGTAGTATTAGGGGTAGCGGCAATGAGCAGTTCTTC
v_call: TRBV16; d_call: NA; clone_size: NA; j_call: TRBJ1-1; cdr3_aa: CASSLEDRNTEAFF; cdr3_nt: TGTGCCAGCAGCCTCGAGGACAGGAACACTGAAGCTTTCTTT
v_call: TRBV19; d_call: TRBD2; clone_size: NA; j_call: TRBJ2-3; cdr3_aa: CASSTLTSGGLDTQYF; cdr3_nt: TGTGCCAGTAGTACCCTCACTAGCGGGGGTTTGGATACGCAGTATTTT
v_call: TRBV15; d_call: NA; clone_size: NA; j_call: TRBJ1-5; cdr3_aa: CATSRETVNQPQHF; cdr3_nt: TGTGCCACCAGCAGAGAGACAGTCAATCAGCCCCAGCATTTT
v_call: TRBV5-1; d_call: NA; clone_size: NA; j_call: TRBJ2-3; cdr3_aa: CASSLELAPRADTQYF; cdr3_nt: TGCGCCAGCAGCTTGGAGCTAGCTCCTAGGGCAGATACGCAGTATTTT
v_call: TRBV7-9; d_call: TRBD2; clone_size: NA; j_call: TRBJ2-1; cdr3_aa: CASSSSGSGLDNEQFF; cdr3_nt: TGTGCCAGCAGCTCCAGCGGGAGTGGGTTAGACAATGAGCAGTTCTTC
v_call: TRBV10-2; d_call: NA; clone_size: NA; j_call: TRBJ2-1; cdr3_aa: CASSDEVRSYNEQFF; cdr3_nt: TGCGCCAGCAGTGATGAGGTACGCTCCTACAATGAGCAGTTCTTC
v_call: TRBV7-2; d_call: TRBD1; clone_size: NA; j_call: TRBJ2-7; cdr3_aa: CASSLRGDRGYEQYF; cdr3_nt: TGTGCCAGCAGCTTACGCGGGGACAGGGGGTACGAGCAGTACTTC
v_call: TRBV30; d_call: NA; clone_size: NA; j_call: TRBJ1-2; cdr3_aa: CAWIRGGRNYGYTF; cdr3_nt: TGTGCCTGGATCCGAGGCGGAAGGAACTATGGCTACACCTTC
v_call: TRBV28; d_call: TRBD2; clone_size: few; j_call: TRBJ2-5; cdr3_aa: CASTKAGGPSETQYF; cdr3_nt: TGTGCCAGTACGAAGGCGGGGGGGCCTTCAGAGACCCAGTACTTC
v_call: TRBV18; d_call: NA; clone_size: NA; j_call: TRBJ1-4; cdr3_aa: CASSPGNRHDEKLFF; cdr3_nt: TGTGCCAGCTCACCAGGAAACCGACATGACGAAAAACTGTTTTTT